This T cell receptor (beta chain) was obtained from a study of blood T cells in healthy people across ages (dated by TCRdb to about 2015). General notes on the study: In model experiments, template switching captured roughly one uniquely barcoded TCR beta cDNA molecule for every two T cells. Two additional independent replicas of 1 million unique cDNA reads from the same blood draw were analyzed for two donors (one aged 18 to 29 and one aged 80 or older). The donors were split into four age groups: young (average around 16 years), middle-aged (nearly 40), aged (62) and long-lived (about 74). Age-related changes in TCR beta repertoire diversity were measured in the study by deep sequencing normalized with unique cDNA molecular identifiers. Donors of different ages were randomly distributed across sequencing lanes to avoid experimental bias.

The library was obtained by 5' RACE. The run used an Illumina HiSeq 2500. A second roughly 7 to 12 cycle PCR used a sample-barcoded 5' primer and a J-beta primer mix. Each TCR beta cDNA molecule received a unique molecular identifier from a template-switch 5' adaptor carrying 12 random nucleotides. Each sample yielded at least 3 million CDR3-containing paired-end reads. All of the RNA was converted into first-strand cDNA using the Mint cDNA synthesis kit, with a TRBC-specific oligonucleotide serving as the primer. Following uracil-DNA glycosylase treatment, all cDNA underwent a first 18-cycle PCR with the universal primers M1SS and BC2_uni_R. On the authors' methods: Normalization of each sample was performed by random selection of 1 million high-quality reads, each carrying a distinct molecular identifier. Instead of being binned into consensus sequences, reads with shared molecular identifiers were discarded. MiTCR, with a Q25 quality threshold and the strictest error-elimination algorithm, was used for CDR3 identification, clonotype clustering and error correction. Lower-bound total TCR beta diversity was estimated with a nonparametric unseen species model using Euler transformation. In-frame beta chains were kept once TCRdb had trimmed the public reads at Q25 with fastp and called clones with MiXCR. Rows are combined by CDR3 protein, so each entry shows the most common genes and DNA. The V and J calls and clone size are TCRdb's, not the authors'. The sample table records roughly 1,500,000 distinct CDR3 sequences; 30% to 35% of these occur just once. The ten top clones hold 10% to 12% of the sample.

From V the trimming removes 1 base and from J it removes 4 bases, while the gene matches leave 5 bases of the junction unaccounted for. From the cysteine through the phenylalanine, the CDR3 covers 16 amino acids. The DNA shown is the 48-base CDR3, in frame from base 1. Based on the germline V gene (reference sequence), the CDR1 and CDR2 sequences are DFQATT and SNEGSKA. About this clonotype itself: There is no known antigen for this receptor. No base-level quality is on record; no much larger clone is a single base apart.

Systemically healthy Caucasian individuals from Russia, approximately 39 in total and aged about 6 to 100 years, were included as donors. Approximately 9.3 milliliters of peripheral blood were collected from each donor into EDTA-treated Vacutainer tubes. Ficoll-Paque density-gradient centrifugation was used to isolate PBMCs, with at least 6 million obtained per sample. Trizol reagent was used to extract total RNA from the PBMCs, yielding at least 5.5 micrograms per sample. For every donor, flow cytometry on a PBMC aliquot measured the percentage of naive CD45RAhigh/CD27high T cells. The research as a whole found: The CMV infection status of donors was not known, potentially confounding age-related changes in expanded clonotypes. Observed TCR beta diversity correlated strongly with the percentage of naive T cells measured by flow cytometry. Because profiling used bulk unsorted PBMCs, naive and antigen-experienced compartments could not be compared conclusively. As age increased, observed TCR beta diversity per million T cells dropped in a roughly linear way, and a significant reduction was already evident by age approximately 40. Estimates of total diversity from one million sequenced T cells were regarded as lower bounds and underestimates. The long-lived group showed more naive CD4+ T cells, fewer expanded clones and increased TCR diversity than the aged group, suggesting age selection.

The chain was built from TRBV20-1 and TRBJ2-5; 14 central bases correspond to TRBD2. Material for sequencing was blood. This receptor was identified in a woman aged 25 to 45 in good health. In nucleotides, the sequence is TGCAGTGCTAGAGCCCGACTAGCGGGGGGGCTAGAGACCCAGTACTTC. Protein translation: CSARARLAGGLETQYF.